These 22 T cell receptor beta chains were all obtained from the same sample, sequenced in a study of T-cell reconstitution after alpha-beta-depleted transplantation in children. This sample's TCRbeta library carried unique molecular identifier barcodes. From the PCR reads, TCRdb called clonotypes with MiXCR, one entry per CDR3 protein. The table includes 600,000 to 700,000 distinct CDR3 sequences, roughly 14% detected once. The input for sequencing was PBMCs, taken before TCRalphabeta/CD19-depleted stem cell transplant. The origin of the receptors is a girl aged 2 to 10 with congenital amegakaryocytic thrombocytopenia, due to receive a stem cell transplant.

The V and J genes are TRBV5-1 and TRBJ1-3; D might be TRBD1 (5 bases). The CDR3 has 14 residues. V lost 6 bases to trimming and J lost 8 bases, with 18 bases between them. CDR1 and CDR2 from the germline V gene are SGHRS and YFSETQ. The DNA of the CDR3 is TGCGCCAGCACCGATCAGGAAAAACAGGACACCATATATTTT. Translated, it gives CASTDQEKQDTIYF.

The chain employs TRBV7-6 and TRBJ2-3; 14 bases map to TRBD2. Losses at the gene ends were 4 bases for V and 4 bases for J; bases not matched to a gene: 10. The CDR3 spans 18 residues. The germline V gene has CDR1 SGHVS and CDR2 FNYEAQ. CDR3 sequence (DNA): TGTGCCAGCAGCTCCCCGGGACTAGCGGGAGTAGGCGCAGATACGCAGTATTTT. Translating gives CASSSPGLAGVGADTQYF. Full variable domain (remainder filled in from reference TRBV7-6 and TRBJ2-3): GAGVSQSPRYKVTKRGQDVALRCDPISGHVSLYWYRQALGQGPEFLTYFNYEAQQDKSGLPNDRFSAERPEGSISTLTIQRTEQRDSAMYRCASSSPGLAGVGADTQYFGPGTRLTVL.

The chain couples TRBV4-1 to TRBJ1-1, with D unresolved. The CDR3 consists of 17 residues. CDR1 is MGHRA, CDR2 YSYEKL, per germline. Trimming stripped 4 bases from V and 6 bases from J, with 24 bases between. Here the CDR3 reads CASSPTPRDARPSEAFF. Here the CDR3 DNA reads TGCGCCAGCAGCCCGACCCCTCGGGATGCCCGTCCGTCTGAAGCTTTCTTT.

CDR3 bases: TGCAGTGCTACCTCCACCTTCGACGTCGACAACGAGCAGTACTTC. This translates into CSATSTFDVDNEQYF. The chain employs TRBV20-1 and TRBJ2-7; D remains unclear. CDR3 size: 15 residues. V lost 4 bases, J lost 5 bases, and 21 bases lay in between. Per germline, CDR1 DFQATT and CDR2 SNEGSKA (reference sequence).

There are many counts of this clonotype. The chain combines TRBV6-1 with TRBJ1-5, with no clear D. Trimming cost V 1 base and J 0 bases, with 7 bases left between them. Per germline, CDR1 MNHNS and CDR2 SASEGT. The CDR3 is 15 residues long. The CDR3 protein is CASSEVGYSNQPQHF. The DNA of the CDR3 is TGTGCCAGCAGTGAAGTGGGGTATAGCAATCAGCCCCAGCATTTT.

This clonotype was seen more than once but under ten times. This chain joins TRBV5-1 and TRBJ2-5; 8 nucleotides align to TRBD1. V lost 4 bases and J lost 1; bases outside the gene matches: 6. Germline CDR1 is SGHRS and CDR2 is YFSETQ. The CDR3 has 15 amino acids. The CDR3 here is CASSTTTGVQETQYF. As DNA, the CDR3 is TGCGCCAGCAGCACGACGACAGGGGTCCAAGAGACCCAGTACTTC.

This clonotype came up a few times. The chain has TRBV4-1 and TRBJ2-1; 10 nucleotides align to TRBD2. The CDR3 extends over 15 amino acids. Germline loops: CDR1 MGHRA, CDR2 YSYEKL. After removal of 4 bases from V and 7 bases from J, the junction contained 7 bases not matched to a gene. The CDR3 sequence is CASSPSGTSVNEQFF. The CDR3 DNA is TGCGCCAGCAGCCCATCCGGGACTAGCGTGAATGAGCAGTTCTTC.

The CDR3 nucleotides are TGTGCCAGCAGTATTCTCCCATACACTGAAGCTTTCTTT. It specifies CASSILPYTEAFF. The rearrangement uses TRBV7-9 and TRBJ1-1; no firm D call. CDR3 length: 13 residues. The germline V and J ends were trimmed by 6 bases and 3 bases, with 11 bases remaining between them. The germline V gene encodes CDR1 SEHNR and CDR2 FQNEAQ (reference sequence).

The sample holds a few counts of this clonotype. The CDR3 loop reads CSAIGVTYNEQFF. CDR3 nucleotides: TGCAGTGCTATAGGGGTAACCTACAATGAGCAGTTCTTC. This rearrangement joins TRBV20-1 to TRBJ2-1; tentatively, D is TRBD1 (5 bases). The CDR3 covers 13 residues. V was cut by 4 bases and J by 2 bases, with 9 bases left in between. From germline, CDR1 is DFQATT and CDR2 SNEGSKA (reference sequence).

The table lists this clonotype with a few counts. V gene TRBV29-1 combines with J gene TRBJ2-1; no definite D call. The V gene lost 5 bases and the J gene lost 6 bases, with 5 bases spanning the gap. CDR3 length: 10 residues. Per the germline V gene, CDR1 is SQVTM and CDR2 is ANQGSEA. CDR3 residues: CSVRSNEQFF. CDR3 sequence (DNA): TGCAGCGTTCGGAGCAATGAGCAGTTCTTC.

This clonotype was counted ten times or more. This chain links TRBV5-1 with TRBJ2-1; D possibly corresponds to TRBD1 (6 bases). V was pared by 5 bases and J by 4 bases, with 13 bases between. Looked up from germline, CDR1 is SGHRS and CDR2 is YFSETQ. CDR3 length: 14 residues. CDR3 in DNA: TGCGCCAGCAGTACCGACAGGCTATACAATGAGCAGTTCTTC. Its protein is CASSTDRLYNEQFF.

The sample holds many counts of this clonotype. The chain carries TRBV20-1 and TRBJ2-7, with 10 bases aligning to TRBD2. Losses at the gene ends were 5 bases for V and 7 bases for J; bases not matched to a gene: 8. The germline gives CDR1 DFQATT, CDR2 SNEGSKA (reference sequence). This CDR3 is 13 amino acids long. Here the CDR3 reads CSAWLAGVEEQYF. The CDR3 DNA reads as TGCAGTGCTTGGCTAGCGGGAGTCGAGGAGCAGTACTTC.

A remark on this clonotype: Since a much larger clone is just one base distant, this may be a read error. A read error is likely, as this CDR3 ends without the conserved phenylalanine or tryptophan. J is TRBJ1-1 and V is TRBV29-1; D gene ambiguous. The germline CDR1 and CDR2 sequences are SQVTM and ANQGSEA. Trimming took off 4 bases at V and 2 bases at J, with 8 bases between the two ends. The CDR3 is 12 amino acids. The CDR3 nucleotides read TGCAGCGTTGCCAGGAGCAACACTGAAGCTTTCTAT. It specifies CSVARSNTEAFY.

This clonotype appeared a few times. This CDR3 reads CASSSPGLAGGRAYEQYF. CDR3 in DNA: TGTGCCAGCAGCTCACCGGGACTAGCGGGAGGGAGGGCCTACGAGCAGTACTTC. The chain employs TRBV11-2 and TRBJ2-7; 16 nucleotides align to TRBD2. The CDR3 is 18 residues long. Germline V gives CDR1 SGHAT, CDR2 FQNNGV. V was clipped by 4 bases and J by 2 bases; unmatched bases: 8.

This clonotype was seen only a few times. V is TRBV15 and J is TRBJ2-7, with D possibly being TRBD1 (6 bases). Germline V gene data show CDR1 as LNHNV and CDR2 as YYDKDF (reference sequence). V lost 0 bases, J lost 4 bases, and 22 bases lay in between. The CDR3 has 18 amino acids. The CDR3 loop reads CATSREKTFDRSEYEQYF. In nucleotides, the CDR3 is TGTGCCACCAGCAGAGAAAAAACGTTCGACAGGTCGGAATACGAGCAGTACTTC. Drawing the rest from reference TRBV15 and TRBJ2-7, the complete variable domain is DAMVIQNPRYQVTQFGKPVTLSCSQTLNHNVMYWYQQKSSQAPKLLFHYYDKDFNNEADTPDNFQSRRPNTSFCFLDIRSPGLGDTAMYLCATSREKTFDRSEYEQYFGPGTRLTVT.

This clonotype was counted at least ten times. The V gene is TRBV12-3 or TRBV12-4, the J gene TRBJ2-1; D remains unclear. V lost 5 bases to trimming and J lost 14 bases, with 16 bases between them. The CDR3 contains 12 residues. The CDR3 sequence is CASSLGLGLEFF. Written as DNA, the CDR3 is TGTGCCAGCAGTCTAGGGTTGGGCTTGGAGTTCTTC.

This clonotype was detected only a few times. The genes are TRBV20-1 and TRBJ1-2; 7 positions agree with TRBD1. CDR1 DFQATT and CDR2 SNEGSKA come from the germline V gene (reference sequence). This CDR3 comprises 12 residues. V shed 6 bases and J 8 bases; nucleotides not matched to a gene: 9. The DNA of the CDR3 is TGCAGTGCGCGAGGGACAGAGCTAGGCTACACCTTC. This codes for CSARGTELGYTF.

This clonotype has a count of ten or more. This chain connects TRBV6-4 to TRBJ2-2; a weak D match, TRBD2 (5 bases). Looked up from germline, CDR1 is MRHNA and CDR2 is SNTAGT. The CDR3 consists of 14 residues. Trimming took 8 bases from V and 0 from J, leaving 10 bases between them. The CDR3: CASLRVANTGELFF. The CDR3 DNA reads as TGTGCCAGCTTGCGGGTCGCGAACACCGGGGAGCTGTTTTTT.

This clonotype appeared a few times. The CDR3: CASSLGVEGGFF. For the CDR3, the DNA is TGTGCCAGCAGCTTAGGGGTCGAGGGAGGGTTCTTC. V gene TRBV7-8 combines with J gene TRBJ2-1; possible D gene TRBD2, 6 bases. V lost 1 base and J lost 15, with 13 bases in between. The CDR3 is 12 amino acids. Germline V gene lookup returns CDR1 SGHVS and CDR2 FQNEAQ.

This clonotype was counted many times. The chain uses TRBV20-1 and TRBJ2-7; TRBD2 agrees at 12 bases. The CDR3 is 13 amino acids. Germline V lookup: CDR1 DFQATT, CDR2 SNEGSKA (reference sequence). V dropped 7 bases and J dropped 5; count of bases not matched to a gene: 6. DNA for the CDR3: TGCAGTGTCCTGACTAGCGGGAGCAACGAGCAGTACTTC. Amino acids: CSVLTSGSNEQYF.

In DNA, the CDR3 is TGTGCCAGCATCGGGGGGCCAAGCTCCTACAATGAGCAGTTCTTC. The encoded protein is CASIGGPSSYNEQFF. The chain recombines TRBV2 with TRBJ2-1, with D perhaps TRBD2 (7 bases). The ends were cut back, 7 bases at V and 0 bases at J, with 13 bases in the middle. CDR3 length equals 15 residues. The V gene's germline CDR1 is SNHLY and CDR2 FYNNEI.

This chain uses TRBV7-8 with TRBJ1-3, with D unclear. The germline V gene has CDR1 SGHVS and CDR2 FQNEAQ. V dropped 4 bases and J dropped 0 bases, with 10 bases sitting between them. The CDR3 has 15 amino acids. CDR3 nucleotide sequence: TGTGCCAGCAGCTCAAAGGGCTACTCTGGAAACACCATATATTTT. This sequence encodes CASSSKGYSGNTIYF.